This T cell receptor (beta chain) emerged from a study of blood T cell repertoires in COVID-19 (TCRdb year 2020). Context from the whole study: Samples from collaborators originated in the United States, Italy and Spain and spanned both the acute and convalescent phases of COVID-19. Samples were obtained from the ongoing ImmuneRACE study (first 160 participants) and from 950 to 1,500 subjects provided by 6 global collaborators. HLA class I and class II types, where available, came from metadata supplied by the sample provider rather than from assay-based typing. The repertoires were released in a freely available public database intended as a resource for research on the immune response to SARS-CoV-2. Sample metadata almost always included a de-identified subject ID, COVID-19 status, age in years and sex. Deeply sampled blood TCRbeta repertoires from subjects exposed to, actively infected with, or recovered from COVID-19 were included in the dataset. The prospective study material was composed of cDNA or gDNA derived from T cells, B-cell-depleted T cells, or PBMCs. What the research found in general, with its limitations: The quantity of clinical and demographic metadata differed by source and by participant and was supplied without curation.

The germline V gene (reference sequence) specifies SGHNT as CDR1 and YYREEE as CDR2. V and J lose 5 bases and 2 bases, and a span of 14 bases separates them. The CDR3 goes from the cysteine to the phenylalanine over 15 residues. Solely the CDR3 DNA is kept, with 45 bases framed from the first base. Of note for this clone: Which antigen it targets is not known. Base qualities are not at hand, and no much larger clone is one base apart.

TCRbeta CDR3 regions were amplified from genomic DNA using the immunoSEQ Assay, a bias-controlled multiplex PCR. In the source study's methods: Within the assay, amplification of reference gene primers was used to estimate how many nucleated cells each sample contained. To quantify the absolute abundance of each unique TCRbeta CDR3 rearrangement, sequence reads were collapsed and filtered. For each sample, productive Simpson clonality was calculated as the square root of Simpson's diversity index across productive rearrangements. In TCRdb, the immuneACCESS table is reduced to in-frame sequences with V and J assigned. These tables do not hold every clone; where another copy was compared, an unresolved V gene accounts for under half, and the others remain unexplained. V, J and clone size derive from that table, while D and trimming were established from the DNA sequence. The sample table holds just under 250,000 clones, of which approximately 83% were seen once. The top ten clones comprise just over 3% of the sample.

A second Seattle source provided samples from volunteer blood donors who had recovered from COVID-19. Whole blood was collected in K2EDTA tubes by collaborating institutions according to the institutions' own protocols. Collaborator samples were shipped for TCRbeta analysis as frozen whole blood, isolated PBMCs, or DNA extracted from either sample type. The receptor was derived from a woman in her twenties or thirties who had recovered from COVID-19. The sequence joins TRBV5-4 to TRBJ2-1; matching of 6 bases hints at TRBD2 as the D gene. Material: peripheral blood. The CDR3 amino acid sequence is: CASSTPGLPYNEQFF. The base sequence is TGTGCCAGCAGTACACCGGGACTCCCCTACAATGAGCAGTTCTTC.